The 9 T cell receptor beta chains reported below all come from one sample, sequenced in a study of shared clonotypes between healthy human individuals. Profiling relied on immunoSEQ multiplex PCR, and the TCRdb table lists in-frame clones only, not all of them. The sample consists of approximately 470,000 clones, approximately 84% of them appearing once. What was sequenced was PBMCs. Receptors were obtained from a middle-aged woman in good health. Some clones in this sample may be carry-over from other donors' samples.

This chain uses TRBV28 with TRBJ1-5; possibly TRBD1 for D (5 bases). Germline assignment: CDR1 MDHEN and CDR2 SYDVKM. The V gene lost 6 bases and the J gene lost 0 bases, with 15 bases spanning the gap. The CDR3 loop spans 16 amino acids. DNA of the CDR3: TGTGCCAGCAGGGAAGGGACGGGATCTAGCAATCAGCCCCAGCATTTT. Amino acids: CASREGTGSSNQPQHF.

This chain connects TRBV19 to TRBJ2-3; D is undetermined. Trimming cost V 5 bases and J 3 bases, with 9 bases left between them. CDR3 length equals 13 residues. Germline loops: CDR1 LNHDA, CDR2 SQIVND (reference sequence). The CDR3: CASSLKWTDTQYF. CDR3 coding DNA: TGTGCCAGTAGTCTAAAGTGGACAGATACGCAGTATTTT. The full variable domain, with the rest looked up from reference TRBV19 and TRBJ2-3, is DGGITQSPKYLFRKEGQNVTLSCEQNLNHDAMYWYRQDPGQGLRLIYYSQIVNDFQKGDIAEGYSVSREKKESFPLTVTSAQKNPTAFYLCASSLKWTDTQYFGPGTRLTVL.

The chain employs TRBV28 and TRBJ2-5, with D possibly TRBD2 on 5 matching bases. Germline V gene sequence: CDR1 MDHEN, CDR2 SYDVKM. CDR3 length: 14 residues. The V and J ends lost 2 bases and 5 bases respectively, with 12 bases between them. In nucleotides, the CDR3 is TGTGCCAGCAGTTTAGAGGACTGGAAGGAGACCCAGTACTTC. Amino acids: CASSLEDWKETQYF.

V and J are TRBV7-9 and TRBJ2-1; D not resolved. The V gene's germline CDR1 is SEHNR and CDR2 FQNEAQ (reference sequence). Trimming removed 1 base at V and 2 bases at J, with 15 bases between. The CDR3 spans 17 residues. The CDR3 coding sequence is TGTGCCAGCAGCTTAGAAGGAAGTATGGAGACCTACAATGAGCAGTTCTTC. Translation gives CASSLEGSMETYNEQFF.

This clone was recorded at least ten times. Other DNA sequences in the sample encode the same CDR3. The rearrangement links TRBV11-3 to TRBJ2-7; tentatively, D is TRBD1 (6 bases). The CDR3 consists of 13 residues. Trimming cost V 2 bases and J 2 bases, with 7 bases left between them. CDR1 is SGHNT and CDR2 is YENEEA in the germline V gene. CDR3 DNA sequence: TGTGCCAGCAGCTTAACAGGGACCTACGAGCAGTACTTC. This gives the protein CASSLTGTYEQYF.

About this clone itself: Different DNA sequences within this sample yield the same CDR3. V usage is TRBV6-5 and J usage is TRBJ2-7, with 9 bases lining up with TRBD1. The V gene's germline CDR1 is MNHEY and CDR2 SVGAGI. Germline trimming cut 4 bases from V and 3 bases from J; bases unmatched to any gene: 1. CDR3 length: 13 amino acids. The CDR3 sequence is CASSLGQGYEQYF. The CDR3 DNA sequence: TGTGCCAGCAGTTTGGGACAGGGCTACGAGCAGTACTTC.

The V and J genes are TRBV18 and TRBJ1-5, with D possibly TRBD1 on 5 matching bases. Trimming removed 6 bases at V and 9 bases at J, with 18 bases between. Germline loops: CDR1 KGHSH, CDR2 LQKENI. This CDR3 comprises 14 residues. The CDR3: CASSPGTGGPPQHF. In DNA form, the CDR3 reads TGTGCCAGCTCCCCCGGGACCGGGGGTCCGCCCCAGCATTTT.

This clone was counted only a few times. V gene TRBV28 combines with J gene TRBJ2-7; the match to TRBD1 covers 7 bases. Germline V gene lookup returns CDR1 MDHEN and CDR2 SYDVKM. V dropped 5 bases and J dropped 3; count of bases not matched to a gene: 10. CDR3 size: 15 residues. The DNA of the CDR3 is TGTGCCAGCAGTACCCCCGGGACAGAGCACTACGAGCAGTACTTC. As protein: CASSTPGTEHYEQYF.

As for this clone: One base separates it from a far larger clone, so it is likely a read error. The identical CDR3 is also encoded by other nucleotide sequences in the sample. The rearrangement joins TRBV28 to TRBJ1-1; D gene unclear. Germline values: CDR1 MDHEN, CDR2 SYDVKM. The CDR3 spans 12 residues. The CDR3 spells CASSLTGAEAFF. Written as DNA, the CDR3 is TGTGCTAGCAGTTTAACTGGGGCTGAAGCTTTCTTT.